The 15 T cell receptor beta chains below come from one sample, sequenced in a study of radiation and T cells in renal cell carcinoma (dated by TCRdb to 2019 to 2021). What this sample's time point label stands for: tumor resected at nephrectomy. This specimen's treatment or condition label, per the study, means: treatment-naive control, cytoreductive nephrectomy. Library creation used the immunoSEQ multiplex PCR assay. The immuneACCESS repertoire file appears here via TCRdb, limited to in-frame rearrangements. These files lack a portion of the clones; in checked studies, under half of the deficit traces to unresolved V genes, and the cause of the others is not known. The sample data list about 7,900 clones, and roughly two thirds of these were observed just once. The ten largest clones capture almost 40% of the sample. The source material was tumor tissue, sampled from a patient whose treatment was nephrectomy without radiotherapy. These receptors were obtained from a woman in her 70s with renal cell carcinoma.

This chain connects TRBV30 to TRBJ2-7, with D uncertain. From germline, CDR1 is GTSNPN and CDR2 SVGIG (reference sequence). Trimming left V 0 bases short and J 7 bases short, with 10 bases between. The CDR3 is 12 residues long. DNA of the CDR3: TGTGCCTGGAGTGTACGGGTAGGGGAGCAGTACTTC. Its translation is CAWSVRVGEQYF.

The V call is TRBV14, the J call TRBJ2-1; D perhaps matches TRBD2 (6 bases). The CDR3 loop spans 21 amino acids. Trimming left V 1 base short and J 4 bases short, with 29 bases between. Germline values: CDR1 SGHDN, CDR2 FVKESK. CDR3: CASSQGPWTTFLIKEYNEQFF. The CDR3 nucleotides read TGTGCCAGCAGCCAAGGGCCGTGGACTACCTTCTTAATTAAGGAATACAATGAGCAGTTCTTC. The variable domain in full, with the rest retrieved from reference TRBV14 and TRBJ2-1, is EAGVTQFPSHSVIEKGQTVTLRCDPISGHDNLYWYRRVMGKEIKFLLHFVKESKQDESGMPNNRFLAERTGGTYSTLKVQPAELEDSGVYFCASSQGPWTTFLIKEYNEQFFGPGTRLTVL.

This sequence joins TRBV15 and TRBJ1-5; tentative D call: TRBD1 (5 bases). This CDR3 has 16 residues. Germline V lookup: CDR1 LNHNV, CDR2 YYDKDF (reference sequence). The V end lost 0 bases, the J end lost 2 bases, and 11 bases lay between the germline ends. The CDR3 loop reads CATSRDNTRGNQPQHF. CDR3 in DNA: TGTGCCACCAGCAGAGATAATACCAGGGGCAATCAGCCCCAGCATTTT.

By share of the sample, this clone is large. The gene calls are TRBV5-6 and TRBJ2-7; perhaps TRBD1 as D (6 bases). The CDR3 loop spans 16 amino acids. Germline V CDR1 and CDR2: SGHDT, YYEEEE. Trimming pared 3 bases from V and 6 bases from J, leaving 22 bases between. For the CDR3, the DNA is TGTGCCAGCAGCTCTCAGGCGGCTGATCGCAGGGGCGAGCAGTACTTC. Protein: CASSSQAADRRGEQYF.

V usage is TRBV20-1 and J usage is TRBJ2-1, with D unclear. Germline CDR1 DFQATT, CDR2 SNEGSKA (reference sequence). This CDR3 is 10 amino acids long. For the CDR3, the DNA is TGCAGCCCATTGGGGAATGAGCAGTTCTTC. It yields the protein CSPLGNEQFF.

This rearrangement joins TRBV11-2 to TRBJ2-1, with D perhaps matching TRBD1 (5 bases). Trimming removed 0 bases from V and 5 bases from J, with 17 bases in between. Germline V lookup: CDR1 SGHAT, CDR2 FQNNGV. This CDR3 is 17 amino acids long. CDR3 residues: CASSLEWTSTVNNEQFF. In nucleotides, the CDR3 is TGTGCCAGCAGCTTAGAGTGGACCTCGACAGTAAACAATGAGCAGTTCTTC. Full variable domain (missing parts from reference TRBV11-2 and TRBJ2-1): EAGVAQSPRYKIIEKRQSVAFWCNPISGHATLYWYQQILGQGPKLLIQFQNNGVVDDSQLPKDRFSAERLKGVDSTLKIQPAKLEDSAVYLCASSLEWTSTVNNEQFFGPGTRLTVL.

The sample holds a few counts of this clone. Here the CDR3 reads CASSTTSPPLHF. In DNA form, the CDR3 reads TGTGCCAGCAGCACCACCAGCCCACCCCTCCACTTT. The chain employs TRBV2 and TRBJ1-6; D is ambiguous. Between the trimmed V and J ends, which lost 6 bases and 11 bases, there was a span of 11 bases. The germline V gene encodes CDR1 SNHLY and CDR2 FYNNEI. The CDR3 runs to 12 residues. Together with reference TRBV2 and TRBJ1-6, the CDR3 gives the full variable domain: EPEVTQTPSHQVTQMGQEVILRCVPISNHLYFYWYRQILGQKVEFLVSFYNNEISEKSEIFDDQFSVERPDGSNFTLKIRSTKLEDSAMYFCASSTTSPPLHFGNGTRLTVT.

This chain links TRBV5-4 with TRBJ1-4, with D possibly matching TRBD1 (6 bases). The V and J ends lost 2 bases and 5 bases respectively, with 10 bases between them. The CDR3 loop spans 14 amino acids. Germline loops: CDR1 SGHNT, CDR2 YYREEE (reference sequence). CDR3 nucleotides: TGTGCCAGCAGCTTTAGGGGGGCGAATGAAAAACTGTTTTTT. This encodes CASSFRGANEKLFF.

The chain carries TRBV12-5 and TRBJ2-3; no definite D call. The V and J ends lost 0 bases and 3 bases respectively, with 19 bases between them. The germline gives CDR1 LGHNT, CDR2 FRNRAP. CDR3 length: 18 amino acids. The CDR3 nucleotides are TGTGCTAGTGGTTTGGTACACGATGGCCAGGCACGGACAGATACGCAGTATTTT. Translation gives CASGLVHDGQARTDTQYF.

V usage is TRBV30 and J usage is TRBJ2-2; the D call may be TRBD1 or TRBD2 (6 bases each). This CDR3 is 12 amino acids long. Germline loops: CDR1 GTSNPN, CDR2 SVGIG (reference sequence). Here the CDR3 DNA reads TGTGCTGGAGGGGGGAACACCGGGGAGCTGTTTTTT. Protein: CAGGGNTGELFF.

This chain links TRBV7-9 with TRBJ1-3; the D gene is possibly TRBD1 (6 bases). The length of the CDR3 is 14 residues. Germline V lookup: CDR1 SEHNR, CDR2 FQNEAQ (reference sequence). V was trimmed by 7 bases and J by 4 bases, leaving 14 bases between them. The CDR3 loop reads CASNPGGLGNTIYF. For the CDR3, the DNA is TGTGCCAGCAACCCTGGGGGGCTGGGAAACACCATATATTTT. Full variable domain (rest looked up from reference TRBV7-9 and TRBJ1-3): DTGVSQNPRHKITKRGQNVTFRCDPISEHNRLYWYRQTLGQGPEFLTYFQNEAQLEKSRLLSDRFSAERPKGSFSTLEIQRTEQGDSAMYLCASNPGGLGNTIYFGEGSWLTVV.

This clone was found a few times. The chain combines TRBV2 with TRBJ1-4; 8 positions agree with TRBD1. The length of the CDR3 is 15 residues. Losses at the gene ends were 2 bases for V and 3 bases for J; bases not matched to a gene: 2. Germline CDR1 reads SNHLY; CDR2 reads FYNNEI. The CDR3, as DNA: TGTGCCAGCAGTGAAACAGGGGGTTCTAATGAAAAACTGTTTTTT. Protein: CASSETGGSNEKLFF.

The chain couples TRBV4-3 to TRBJ1-4; weak D call: TRBD1 (5 bases). Trimming stripped 4 bases from V and 8 bases from J, with 17 bases between. From germline, CDR1 is LGHNA and CDR2 YSLEER. This CDR3 spans 15 amino acids. The CDR3 sequence is CASSPAGSQGEKLFF. CDR3 bases: TGCGCCAGCAGCCCAGCCGGGTCTCAGGGAGAAAAACTGTTTTTT.

This chain uses TRBV5-1 with TRBJ2-1; a weak D match, TRBD2 (6 bases). The germline gives CDR1 SGHRS, CDR2 YFSETQ. The CDR3 spans 15 residues. The V end lost 9 bases, the J end lost 0 bases, and 16 bases lay between the germline ends. The CDR3 sequence is CATSTTSFSYNEQFF. The CDR3 nucleotides are TGCGCCACCTCGACTACTAGCTTCTCCTACAATGAGCAGTTCTTC. The whole variable domain, remainder taken from reference TRBV5-1 and TRBJ2-1, is KAGVTQTPRYLIKTRGQQVTLSCSPISGHRSVSWYQQTPGQGLQFLFEYFSETQRNKGNFPGRFSGRQFSNSRSEMNVSTLELGDSALYLCATSTTSFSYNEQFFGPGTRLTVL.

The V gene is TRBV9, the J gene TRBJ1-1, with a tentative D call TRBD1 (6 bases). Germline V CDR1 and CDR2: SGDLS, YYNGEE. This CDR3 is 15 amino acids long. With 0 bases removed from V and 5 bases from J, the gap between germline ends came to 14 bases. The CDR3 DNA follows: TGTGCCAGCAGCGTAGATCAGAGCCAGGGGACTGAAGCTTTCTTT. The encoded protein is CASSVDQSQGTEAFF.